This passage covers 5 T cell receptor beta chains from one sample sequenced in a study of control samples from healthy donors and cancer patients. Produced via immunoSEQ multiplex PCR; TCRdb's table is partial and in-frame only. The data hold tens of thousands of clones, with about 93% observed a single time. The material sequenced was blood. The receptors shown here come from a man aged 25 to 45 in good health.

This clone was counted a single time. J is TRBJ2-7 and V is TRBV2; the match to TRBD1 covers 7 bases. Per germline, CDR1 SNHLY and CDR2 FYNNEI. CDR3 length: 11 amino acids. Trimming at V came to 6 bases and at J to 6 bases, leaving 2 bases not matched to a gene. The DNA for the CDR3 is TGTGCCAGCAGGACAGGGACCGAGCAGTACTTC. This encodes CASRTGTEQYF.

The V and J genes are TRBV12-3 or TRBV12-4 and TRBJ1-2, with no clear D. The CDR3 extends over 12 amino acids. Trimming pared 6 bases from V and 6 bases from J, leaving 11 bases between. In DNA form, the CDR3 reads TGTGCCAGCAGCCGGTCGGGAGATGGCTACACCTTC. Residues: CASSRSGDGYTF.

The V call is TRBV7-9, the J call TRBJ2-6, with D perhaps TRBD1 or TRBD2 (5 bases each). Germline V gene data show CDR1 as SEHNR and CDR2 as FQNEAQ (reference sequence). Trimming left V 5 bases short and J 0 bases short, with 8 bases between. The CDR3 has 15 amino acids. The CDR3 DNA reads as TGTGCCAGCAGCCCCGGGACCTCTGGGGCCAACGTCCTGACTTTC. Its translation: CASSPGTSGANVLTF.

As concerns this clone: One end of the junction fails to match germline, which may point to a read error. CDR3 in DNA: TGTGCCAGCAGTCAAGCGACTAGCGGTACCAGGGGCGAGCAGTACTTC. Its translation is CASSQATSGTRGEQYF. The chain carries TRBV6-1 and TRBJ2-7, with 9 bases fitting TRBD2. The CDR3 is 16 residues long. Germline CDR1 MNHNS, CDR2 SASEGT.

CDR3 sequence reads: CASSIYSSLGGYTF. The CDR3 coding sequence is TGTGCCAGCAGCATATACAGTAGCCTTGGCGGCTACACCTTC. J is TRBJ1-2 and V is TRBV7-9; D is unresolved. V lost 5 bases, J lost 8 bases, and 18 bases lay in between. In germline, CDR1 is SEHNR, CDR2 FQNEAQ (reference sequence). The CDR3 consists of 14 residues. Full variable domain (rest looked up from reference TRBV7-9 and TRBJ1-2): DTGVSQNPRHKITKRGQNVTFRCDPISEHNRLYWYRQTLGQGPEFLTYFQNEAQLEKSRLLSDRFSAERPKGSFSTLEIQRTEQGDSAMYLCASSIYSSLGGYTFGSGTRLTVV.